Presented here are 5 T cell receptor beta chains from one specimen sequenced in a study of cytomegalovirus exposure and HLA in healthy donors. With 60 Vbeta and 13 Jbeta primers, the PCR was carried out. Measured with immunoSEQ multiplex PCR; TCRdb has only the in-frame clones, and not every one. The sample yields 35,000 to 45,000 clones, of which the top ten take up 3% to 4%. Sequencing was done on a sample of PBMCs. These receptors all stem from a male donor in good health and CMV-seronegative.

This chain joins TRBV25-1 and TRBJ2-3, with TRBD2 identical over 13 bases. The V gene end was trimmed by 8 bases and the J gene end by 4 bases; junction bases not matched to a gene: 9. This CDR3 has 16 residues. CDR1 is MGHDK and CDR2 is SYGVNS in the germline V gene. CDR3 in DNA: TGTGCCAGCCGCTTAAGGACTAGCGGGGGTCCAGATACGCAGTATTTT. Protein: CASRLRTSGGPDTQYF.

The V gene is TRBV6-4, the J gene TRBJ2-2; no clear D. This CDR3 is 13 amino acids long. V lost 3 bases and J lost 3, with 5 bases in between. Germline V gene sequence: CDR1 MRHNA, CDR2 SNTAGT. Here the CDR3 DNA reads TGTGCCAGCAGTGAGACTTACACCGGGGAGCTGTTTTTT. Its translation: CASSETYTGELFF.

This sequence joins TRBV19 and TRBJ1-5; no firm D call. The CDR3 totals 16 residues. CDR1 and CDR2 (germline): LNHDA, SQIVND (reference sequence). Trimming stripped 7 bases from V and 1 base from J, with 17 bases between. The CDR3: CASTHRDGWSNQPQHF. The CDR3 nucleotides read TGTGCCAGTACTCACCGCGACGGGTGGAGCAATCAGCCCCAGCATTTT.

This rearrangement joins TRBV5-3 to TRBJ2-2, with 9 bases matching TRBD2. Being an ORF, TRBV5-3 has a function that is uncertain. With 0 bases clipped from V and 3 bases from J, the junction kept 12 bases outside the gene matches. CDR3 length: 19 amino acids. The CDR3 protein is CARSLEGGRAGGHTGELFF. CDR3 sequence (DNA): TGTGCCAGAAGCTTGGAAGGGGGGCGAGCGGGGGGACACACCGGGGAGCTGTTTTTT.

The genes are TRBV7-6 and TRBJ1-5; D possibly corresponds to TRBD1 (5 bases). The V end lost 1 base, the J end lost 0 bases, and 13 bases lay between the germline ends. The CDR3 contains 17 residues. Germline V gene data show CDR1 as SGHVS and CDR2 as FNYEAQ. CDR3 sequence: CASSLVNRRYSNQPQHF. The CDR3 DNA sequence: TGTGCCAGCAGCTTAGTGAACAGGCGGTATAGCAATCAGCCCCAGCATTTT.